The 30 T cell receptor beta chains below come from one sample, sequenced in a study of blood T cell repertoires in COVID-19. Profiled with immunoSEQ multiplex PCR; TCRdb holds only in-frame clones, not every one. The sample consists of under 300,000 clones, approximately 90% of them appearing once. The sequenced material came from peripheral blood. All receptors derive from a woman aged 40 to 50 who had recovered from COVID-19.

The chain combines TRBV20-1 with TRBJ2-5; D gene uncertain. Per the germline V gene, CDR1 is DFQATT and CDR2 is SNEGSKA (reference sequence). Trimming took 7 bases from V and 2 from J, leaving 8 bases between them. The CDR3 loop spans 11 amino acids. CDR3 region: CSGHGQETQYF. CDR3 coding DNA: TGCAGTGGACACGGACAAGAGACCCAGTACTTC.

The V gene is TRBV2, the J gene TRBJ2-2; 9 positions match TRBD1. CDR3 size: 15 residues. V was clipped by 6 bases and J by 5 bases; unmatched bases: 7. Germline-derived CDR1 and CDR2 are SNHLY and FYNNEI. CDR3 region: CASRWTGERTGELFF. In DNA form, the CDR3 reads TGTGCCAGCAGGTGGACAGGGGAGAGAACCGGGGAGCTGTTTTTT.

The V and J genes are TRBV5-4 and TRBJ2-1, with D unclear. Trimming left V 0 bases short and J 0 bases short, with 7 bases between. CDR3 size: 15 residues. Germline-derived CDR1 and CDR2 are SGHNT and YYREEE (reference sequence). The CDR3 nucleotides are TGTGCCAGCAGCTTGGACCGAGCCTCCTACAATGAGCAGTTCTTC. Its translation: CASSLDRASYNEQFF.

CDR3 amino acids: CASSSGQGGLNGYTF. The DNA of the CDR3 is TGTGCCAGCAGCTCGGGACAGGGTGGGTTAAATGGCTACACCTTC. The V call is TRBV11-2, the J call TRBJ1-2, with 9 bases identical to TRBD1. CDR1 and CDR2 (germline): SGHAT, FQNNGV. J lost 6 bases, V lost 4 bases, and 9 bases had no gene match. The CDR3 has 15 amino acids.

This chain links TRBV7-2 with TRBJ1-6; possible D gene TRBD1, 5 bases. CDR1 SGHTA and CDR2 FQGNSA come from the germline V gene. The ends were cut back, 1 base at V and 0 bases at J, with 13 bases in the middle. This CDR3 spans 18 amino acids. The CDR3 here is CASSLGGRGSSYNSPLHF. The CDR3 DNA follows: TGTGCCAGCAGCTTAGGGGGGAGGGGAAGCTCCTATAATTCACCCCTCCACTTT. Full variable domain (missing parts from reference TRBV7-2 and TRBJ1-6): GAGVSQSPSNKVTEKGKDVELRCDPISGHTALYWYRQSLGQGLEFLIYFQGNSAPDKSGLPSDRFSAERTGGSVSTLTIQRTQQEDSAVYLCASSLGGRGSSYNSPLHFGNGTRLTVT.

This clone was observed a single time. This rearrangement joins TRBV27 to TRBJ1-4; D remains unclear. There are 12 residues in the CDR3. Trimming cost V 3 bases and J 5 bases, with 4 bases left between them. The V gene's germline CDR1 is MNHEY and CDR2 SMNVEV (reference sequence). As DNA, the CDR3 is TGTGCCAGCAGTTTCCGGAATGAAAAACTGTTTTTT. Translation: CASSFRNEKLFF.

The J gene is TRBJ2-3, the V gene TRBV7-2; possible D gene TRBD2, 6 bases. The CDR3 has 14 amino acids. Trimming removed 3 bases from V and 6 bases from J, with 13 bases in between. Germline-derived CDR1 and CDR2 are SGHTA and FQGNSA. The CDR3 is CASSFSSSVDTQYF. Written as DNA, the CDR3 is TGTGCCAGCAGCTTCTCCTCTAGCGTCGATACGCAGTATTTT.

The chain is built from TRBV14 and TRBJ2-3; maybe TRBD1 (7 bases). Germline loops: CDR1 SGHDN, CDR2 FVKESK. The CDR3 extends over 17 amino acids. V was shortened by 7 bases and J by 2 bases, with 22 bases between the two germline ends. CDR3 DNA: TGTGCCAGCAAAGATCTTAACGCAGGGGGGCCCACAGATACGCAGTATTTT. Its translation is CASKDLNAGGPTDTQYF.

The gene calls are TRBV4-2 and TRBJ2-3; weak D call: TRBD2 (6 bases). There are 14 residues in the CDR3. V lost 4 bases, J lost 1 base, and 9 bases lay in between. The germline V gene encodes CDR1 LGHNA and CDR2 YNFKEQ. CDR3 loop: CASSPGTRTDTQYF. The CDR3 DNA sequence: TGTGCCAGCAGCCCGGGGACTCGCACAGATACGCAGTATTTT.

The CDR3: CASSHTQPGDYSYNEQFF. CDR3 DNA sequence: TGCGCCAGCAGCCATACCCAACCGGGGGACTACTCCTACAATGAGCAGTTCTTC. This chain joins TRBV4-3 and TRBJ2-1; TRBD2 matches at 7 bases. V was pared by 3 bases and J by 0 bases, with 11 bases of the junction left unmatched. Germline-derived CDR1 and CDR2 are LGHNA and YSLEER. The CDR3 contains 18 residues.

This sequence joins TRBV9 and TRBJ1-5, with D hard to call. The CDR3 extends over 15 amino acids. CDR1 and CDR2 from the germline V gene are SGDLS and YYNGEE. Trimming took off 4 bases at V and 4 bases at J, with 15 bases between the two ends. The CDR3 protein is CASSPWAGRNQPQHF. The CDR3 bases are TGTGCCAGCAGCCCCTGGGCAGGTCGGAATCAGCCCCAGCATTTT.

The chain's CDR3 is CASSSYLQVNSPLHF. In nucleotides, the CDR3 is TGTGCCAGCAGCTCCTACCTGCAGGTTAATTCACCCCTCCACTTT. The chain combines TRBV7-9 with TRBJ1-6; D is ambiguous. The CDR3 is made up of 15 amino acids. V was clipped by 4 bases and J by 6 bases, with 13 bases between them. CDR1 and CDR2 (germline): SEHNR, FQNEAQ (reference sequence).

The chain uses TRBV7-3 and TRBJ2-1, with D unclear. Germline V gene data show CDR1 as SGHTA and CDR2 as FQGTGA. V was trimmed by 3 bases and J by 2 bases, leaving 14 bases between them. The CDR3 is made up of 16 amino acids. In nucleotides, the CDR3 is TGTGCCAGCAGCTTTGCTACGAGACTTCCCTACAATGAGCAGTTCTTC. Translation: CASSFATRLPYNEQFF.

V gene TRBV7-6 combines with J gene TRBJ1-2; TRBD1 aligns across 9 bases. J was trimmed by 7 bases and V by 4 bases; bases with no gene match: 10. The CDR3 contains 15 residues. Germline V gene data show CDR1 as SGHVS and CDR2 as FNYEAQ. CDR3: CASSSGDRGGGGYTF. The CDR3 DNA sequence: TGTGCCAGCAGCTCAGGAGACAGGGGGGGAGGTGGCTACACCTTC.

The chain couples TRBV25-1 to TRBJ2-5, with 8 bases lining up with TRBD2. V was pared by 9 bases and J by 1 base, with 4 bases of the junction left unmatched. The CDR3 sequence is 13 residues long. Per germline, CDR1 MGHDK and CDR2 SYGVNS. In nucleotides, the CDR3 is TGTGCCAGGGTACTAGCGGCCCAAGAGACCCAGTACTTC. Protein product: CARVLAAQETQYF.

The V gene is TRBV28, the J gene TRBJ2-6, with D possibly matching TRBD1 (6 bases). The CDR3 has 15 residues. Per the germline V gene, CDR1 is MDHEN and CDR2 is SYDVKM. The V and J ends lost 5 bases and 4 bases respectively, with 12 bases between them. The CDR3 here is CASSQYRAGANVLTF. As DNA, the CDR3 is TGTGCCAGCAGTCAATACAGGGCCGGGGCCAACGTCCTGACTTTC.

The chain couples TRBV7-9 to TRBJ2-7; the match to TRBD1 covers 9 bases. CDR1 is SEHNR and CDR2 is FQNEAQ in the germline V gene (reference sequence). This CDR3 spans 14 amino acids. Germline trimming cut 5 bases from V and 6 bases from J; bases unmatched to any gene: 8. DNA of the CDR3: TGTGCCAGCAGCGAGTCCGGGACAGGGAGCGAGCAGTACTTC. It codes for CASSESGTGSEQYF.

In its sample, this clone was seen a few times. This rearrangement joins TRBV29-1 to TRBJ2-3; D is undetermined. Germline V gene lookup returns CDR1 SQVTM and CDR2 ANQGSEA. Trimming cost V 0 bases and J 7 bases, with 2 bases left between them. The CDR3 covers 10 residues. CDR3: CSVEDNTQYF. CDR3 DNA: TGCAGCGTTGAAGATAATACGCAGTATTTT.

The chain uses TRBV28 and TRBJ1-2; a possible D gene is TRBD1 (5 bases). V was shortened by 1 base and J by 6 bases, with 21 bases between the two germline ends. This CDR3 comprises 17 residues. Germline CDR1 is MDHEN and CDR2 is SYDVKM. The DNA for the CDR3 is TGTGCCAGCAGTTTATCCGGACCGGTCGGGGGGGAAAATGGCTACACCTTC. This sequence encodes CASSLSGPVGGENGYTF.

The chain links TRBV28 to TRBJ2-4; 7 nucleotides line up with TRBD1. This CDR3 is built from 15 residues. CDR1 and CDR2 (germline): MDHEN, SYDVKM. V lost 6 bases, J lost 6 bases, and 11 bases stayed unmatched. The CDR3: CASSAFSAGGNIQYF. The CDR3 DNA reads TGTGCCAGCAGCGCCTTTTCGGCAGGGGGAAACATTCAGTACTTC.

The chain joins TRBV5-6 to TRBJ1-1; D ambiguous. The CDR3 runs 15 residues. Trimming took 6 bases from V and 0 from J, leaving 15 bases between them. Per germline, CDR1 SGHDT and CDR2 YYEEEE. The DNA for the CDR3 is TGTGCCAGCACCCGTTACAGAATCATGAACACTGAAGCTTTCTTT. Translated, it gives CASTRYRIMNTEAFF.

The chain links TRBV6-2 or TRBV6-3 to TRBJ2-1, with TRBD2 matching over 16 bases. The CDR3 length is 18 residues. V dropped 0 bases and J dropped 12; count of bases not matched to a gene: 11. Germline V gene lookup returns CDR1 MNHEY and CDR2 SVGEGT. The CDR3 spells CASSYSTNLGLAGGPQFF. DNA for the CDR3: TGTGCCAGCAGTTACTCGACAAATCTGGGACTAGCGGGAGGGCCGCAGTTCTTC.

This chain connects TRBV25-1 to TRBJ2-2; a possible D gene is TRBD2 (6 bases). Germline V gene data show CDR1 as MGHDK and CDR2 as SYGVNS. The V and J ends lost 0 bases and 6 bases respectively, with 8 bases between them. CDR3 size: 14 residues. CDR3 DNA: TGTGCCAGCAGTGAATATTGGGGGGCCGGGGAGCTGTTTTTT. It codes for CASSEYWGAGELFF.

This clone was detected once. The V call is TRBV10-2, the J call TRBJ2-7; weak D call: TRBD2 (5 bases). The germline CDR1 and CDR2 sequences are WSHSY and SAAADI. The CDR3 covers 14 residues. Trimming took off 0 bases at V and 0 bases at J, with 6 bases between the two ends. The CDR3 DNA reads TGCGCCAGCAGTGAGTCGGGAGACTCCTACGAGCAGTACTTC. Its translation: CASSESGDSYEQYF.

This clone was seen only once. The chain has TRBV19 and TRBJ2-1, with D possibly being TRBD1 (6 bases). The V gene lost 5 bases and the J gene lost 3 bases, with 17 bases spanning the gap. CDR3 length: 16 amino acids. The germline V gene encodes CDR1 LNHDA and CDR2 SQIVND (reference sequence). The chain's CDR3 is CASSPSGRGLYNEQFF. The CDR3 coding sequence is TGTGCCAGTAGTCCTTCGGGCAGGGGCCTCTACAATGAGCAGTTCTTC. Filled out from reference TRBV19 and TRBJ2-1, the complete variable domain reads DGGITQSPKYLFRKEGQNVTLSCEQNLNHDAMYWYRQDPGQGLRLIYYSQIVNDFQKGDIAEGYSVSREKKESFPLTVTSAQKNPTAFYLCASSPSGRGLYNEQFFGPGTRLTVL.

The chain has TRBV6-1 and TRBJ2-1; 12 nucleotides line up with TRBD2. In germline, CDR1 is MNHNS, CDR2 SASEGT. The CDR3 totals 15 residues. Unmatched junction bases numbered 2, after V lost 1 base and J lost 7 bases. CDR3 sequence (DNA): TGTGCCAGCAGTGAAGTTACTAGCGGGGGGAATGAGCAGTTCTTC. This gives the protein CASSEVTSGGNEQFF.

A few counts support this clone. The chain uses TRBV30 and TRBJ2-7; D remains unclear. The CDR3 totals 13 residues. The V and J ends lost 0 bases and 4 bases respectively, with 10 bases between them. In germline, CDR1 is GTSNPN, CDR2 SVGIG (reference sequence). The CDR3 DNA sequence: TGTGCCTGGAGTGTTCAACTCTCGTACGAGCAGTACTTC. Translated: CAWSVQLSYEQYF.

The DNA for the CDR3 is TGCGCCAGCAGCCCCGGACAGGGTTTTAACTATGGCTACACCTTC. Amino acids: CASSPGQGFNYGYTF. The gene calls are TRBV4-1 and TRBJ1-2; the match to TRBD1 covers 8 bases. The CDR3 has 15 amino acids. The germline V gene has CDR1 MGHRA and CDR2 YSYEKL. V lost 4 bases, J lost 1 base, and 5 bases stayed unmatched.

This clone occurred a few times. The chain uses TRBV19 and TRBJ1-6, with TRBD1 identical over 7 bases. The CDR3 has 14 amino acids. Germline V gives CDR1 LNHDA, CDR2 SQIVND (reference sequence). The V segment lost 6 bases and the J segment 8 bases; nucleotides outside the gene matches: 7. CDR3 sequence (DNA): TGTGCCAGTAGGAAAACAGGGGAAGATTCACCCCTCCACTTT. Its protein is CASRKTGEDSPLHF.

V is TRBV6-5 and J is TRBJ1-6; D is possibly TRBD1 (6 bases). Germline values: CDR1 MNHEY, CDR2 SVGAGI. Trimming removed 2 bases from V and 6 bases from J, with 14 bases in between. The CDR3 covers 16 residues. Here the CDR3 reads CASSYPRGLGNSPLHF. DNA for the CDR3: TGTGCCAGCAGTTACCCCAGGGGATTGGGTAATTCACCCCTCCACTTT.